This T cell receptor beta chain comes out of a study of vaccination and CD4 T cells after COVID-19. Whole-study results and caveats: Spike mono-reactive clones accounted for 304 of the 307 vaccine-specific clones found in convalescent patients.

Sequence data for DNA of cultured CD4+ T cells were generated by the Oncomine TCR Beta short-read assay. TCRdb reprocessed the PCR reads via MiXCR and lists one record per CDR3 protein. Here the sample spans 25,000 to 30,000 distinct CDR3 sequences, about 66% being singletons. The length of the CDR3 is 14 residues. Looked up from germline, CDR1 is SGHAT and CDR2 is FQNNGV. V shed 3 bases, J shed 3 bases, and the junction held 5 bases outside the gene matches. Treatment: roughly 11-day PBMC culture with coronavirus spike peptide pools or control peptides (ViraFEST assay). Cell culture was performed with under 2.5 million PBMCs per well in the presence of about 9.3 IU/ml IL-2 and 10 ug/ml peptide pools. From the approximately ten-day cultures, CD4+ T cells were isolated by negative selection. As to this clonotype: The antigen remains unidentified.

This receptor was obtained from a human donor who received a COVID-19 vaccine. V is TRBV11-2 and J is TRBJ2-7; 7 nucleotides align to TRBD1. The sample was CD4+ T cells from blood, cultured in vitro, taken after SARS-CoV-2 vaccination. CDR3 loop: CASSFLTGVYEQYF. In DNA form, the CDR3 reads TGTGCCAGCAGCTTTCTAACAGGGGTCTACGAGCAGTACTTC.